This T cell receptor (beta chain) was sequenced during a study of shared clonotypes between healthy human individuals. V was clipped by 2 bases and J by 5 bases, with 10 bases between them. The germline V gene encodes CDR1 MNHNS and CDR2 SASEGT. The CDR3 is made up of 14 amino acids. Profiling relied on immunoSEQ multiplex PCR, and the TCRdb table lists in-frame clones only, not all of them. The sample has some 2,400,000 clones, nearly 97% seen once. Sequenced input: naive CD4+ T cells sorted from blood. Sample subset: CD45RA+ positively selected. The origin of this receptor is a man in his late teens or twenties in good health. The chain has TRBV6-1 and TRBJ1-5, with a tentative D call TRBD1 (5 bases). CDR3 in DNA: TGTGCCAGCAGTGAACGGGGGGGGTATCAGCCCCAGCATTTT. Translating it yields CASSERGGYQPQHF.